Shown below are 31 T cell receptor beta chains from a single sample sequenced in a study of long-term antiretroviral therapy in people with HIV. Survey-level resolution applied to immunoSEQ assay v3.0. Profiling relied on immunoSEQ multiplex PCR, and the TCRdb table lists in-frame clones only, not all of them. The repertoire holds tens of thousands of clones, with approximately 80% as singletons. The specimen comprised unsorted PBMCs, sampled 0.6 years after starting antiretroviral therapy. The receptors originated from a man aged 18-30 years with HIV.

This sequence joins TRBV28 and TRBJ2-3; 15 bases fit TRBD2. V lost 8 bases to trimming and J lost 4 bases; unmatched junction nucleotides: 22. The CDR3 runs to 21 residues. Germline CDR1 MDHEN, CDR2 SYDVKM. CDR3 sequence: CASEKPRPGLAGGGLPDTQYF. Here the CDR3 DNA reads TGTGCCAGCGAAAAGCCCAGACCCGGACTAGCGGGAGGGGGGTTGCCAGATACGCAGTATTTT.

The V gene is TRBV7-3, the J gene TRBJ2-3; D perhaps matches TRBD2 (5 bases). V was clipped by 5 bases and J by 2 bases, with 14 bases between them. The CDR3 spans 15 residues. The germline gives CDR1 SGHTA, CDR2 FQGTGA. The CDR3 reads CASSQRTGNTDTQYF. The CDR3 bases are TGTGCCAGCAGCCAAAGAACGGGAAACACAGATACGCAGTATTTT.

This CDR3 is CSVSDRGNQPQHF. CDR3 nucleotide sequence: TGCAGCGTTTCGGACAGGGGCAATCAGCCCCAGCATTTT. The chain joins TRBV29-1 to TRBJ1-5; 8 bases align to TRBD1. The CDR3 is made up of 13 amino acids. The trim removed 5 bases at V and 2 bases at J, leaving 2 bases unmatched. The germline CDR1 and CDR2 sequences are SQVTM and ANQGSEA.

The chain carries TRBV15 and TRBJ1-2; 8 bases are shared with TRBD1. The CDR3 is 14 residues long. Germline V gene sequence: CDR1 LNHNV, CDR2 YYDKDF (reference sequence). V dropped 5 bases and J dropped 7; count of bases not matched to a gene: 9. CDR3 in amino acids: CATSPRQGRSGYTF. The CDR3 nucleotides read TGTGCCACCAGCCCCCGACAGGGGAGAAGTGGCTACACCTTC.

Judged by abundance, this clone is medium-sized (0.01 to 0.1%). The chain uses TRBV7-9 and TRBJ2-6, with 7 bases that match TRBD1. V was pared by 0 bases and J by 0 bases, with 2 bases of the junction left unmatched. The CDR3 length is 17 residues. CDR1 is SEHNR and CDR2 is FQNEAQ in the germline V gene (reference sequence). CDR3 protein: CASSLAGQLSGANVLTF. In DNA form, the CDR3 reads TGTGCCAGCAGCTTAGCGGGACAGCTCTCTGGGGCCAACGTCCTGACTTTC.

This clone appeared a few times. The J gene is TRBJ1-4, the V gene TRBV4-2, with 8 bases lining up with TRBD1. From germline, CDR1 is LGHNA and CDR2 YNFKEQ. The CDR3 totals 19 residues. The ends lost 4 bases at V and 5 bases at J; junction bases unmatched: 18. CDR3 region: CASSLGQDLIPGANEKLFF. The CDR3 coding sequence is TGTGCCAGCAGCCTGGGACAGGATTTAATCCCCGGAGCAAATGAAAAACTGTTTTTT.

The chain is built from TRBV6-5 and TRBJ2-2; D uncertain. CDR3 length equals 13 residues. Trimming took 6 bases from V and 0 from J, leaving 5 bases between them. Per the germline V gene, CDR1 is MNHEY and CDR2 is SVGAGI. This CDR3 reads CASSRSNTGELFF. The CDR3 DNA is TGTGCCAGCAGCAGATCGAACACCGGGGAGCTGTTTTTT.

This chain uses TRBV28 with TRBJ2-7; D is undetermined. Germline lookup yields CDR1 MDHEN and CDR2 SYDVKM. The CDR3 spans 13 residues. Trimming cost V 2 bases and J 6 bases, with 11 bases left between them. The CDR3 region is CASSLKGLGEQYF. The CDR3 DNA reads as TGTGCCAGCAGTTTAAAAGGCCTAGGCGAGCAGTACTTC.

This clone was counted once. The V gene is TRBV5-6, the J gene TRBJ1-5, with D perhaps matching TRBD1 (5 bases). V was pared by 1 base and J by 1 base, with 15 bases between. The CDR3 totals 17 residues. The germline V gene encodes CDR1 SGHDT and CDR2 YYEEEE. CDR3 residues: CASSLTWGKISNQPQHF. The CDR3 DNA sequence: TGTGCCAGCAGCTTGACCTGGGGGAAGATAAGCAATCAGCCCCAGCATTTT.

CDR3 sequence (DNA): TGTGCCATCAGTGACCCACGCGGGGATCATGGCTACACCTTC. This gives the protein CAISDPRGDHGYTF. This chain joins TRBV10-3 and TRBJ1-2; no clear D. The ends were cut back, 3 bases at V and 6 bases at J, with 14 bases in the middle. CDR1 and CDR2 (germline): ENHRY, SYGVKD. The CDR3 contains 14 residues.

This clone appeared a single time. The chain couples TRBV28 to TRBJ2-7, with 7 positions matching TRBD1. From germline, CDR1 is MDHEN and CDR2 SYDVKM. The CDR3 is 16 amino acids. V shed 5 bases, J shed 2 bases, and the junction held 12 bases outside the gene matches. The CDR3 region is CASSPTPGTAPYEQYF. CDR3 DNA sequence: TGTGCCAGCAGTCCCACGCCCGGGACAGCTCCCTACGAGCAGTACTTC.

The CDR3 nucleotides are TGCAGCGTCTTGACACAATCCTACGAGCAGTACTTC. Protein product: CSVLTQSYEQYF. The chain has TRBV29-1 and TRBJ2-7, with D uncertain. The CDR3 sequence is 12 residues long. The germline CDR1 and CDR2 sequences are SQVTM and ANQGSEA. V shed 6 bases and J shed 1 base, with 10 bases lying between them.

V is TRBV4-3 and J is TRBJ2-3; D is ambiguous. Germline V gene lookup returns CDR1 LGHNA and CDR2 YSLEER. The CDR3 has 14 amino acids. The germline V and J ends were trimmed by 0 bases and 0 bases, with 4 bases remaining between them. CDR3 sequence reads: CASSQDVSTDTQYF. CDR3 nucleotide sequence: TGCGCCAGCAGCCAAGATGTTAGCACAGATACGCAGTATTTT.

The chain recombines TRBV9 with TRBJ2-5; 15 nucleotides line up with TRBD2. After removal of 3 bases from V and 3 bases from J, the junction contained 12 bases not matched to a gene. The CDR3 contains 19 residues. Germline V CDR1 and CDR2: SGDLS, YYNGEE. The CDR3 DNA reads as TGTGCCAGCAGCGATGGACTAGCGGGAGGGCCACTCGACGAAGAGACCCAGTACTTC. The encoded protein is CASSDGLAGGPLDEETQYF.

V gene TRBV30 combines with J gene TRBJ1-5; possibly TRBD1 for D (6 bases). The CDR3 runs to 14 residues. Germline lookup yields CDR1 GTSNPN and CDR2 SVGIG (reference sequence). V was shortened by 5 bases and J by 3 bases, with 14 bases between the two germline ends. DNA for the CDR3: TGTGCCTGGGGGGTAGGGGGGCTCAATCAGCCCCAGCATTTT. This encodes CAWGVGGLNQPQHF.

The V and J genes are TRBV9 and TRBJ2-5; tentative D call: TRBD2 (5 bases). The CDR3 covers 14 residues. Germline V lookup: CDR1 SGDLS, CDR2 YYNGEE. Trimming pared 0 bases from V and 3 bases from J, leaving 9 bases between. The CDR3 region is CASSVGTLEETQYF. The CDR3 DNA reads TGTGCCAGCAGCGTAGGGACTTTGGAAGAGACCCAGTACTTC.

This chain uses TRBV19 with TRBJ2-6, with D possibly TRBD1 on 6 matching bases. This CDR3 is built from 18 residues. The V end lost 7 bases, the J end lost 0 bases, and 19 bases lay between the germline ends. CDR1 LNHDA and CDR2 SQIVND come from the germline V gene (reference sequence). CDR3 amino acids: CASTKGVVWNSGANVLTF. The CDR3 nucleotides read TGTGCCAGTACTAAGGGGGTTGTTTGGAACTCTGGGGCCAACGTCCTGACTTTC.

Details on this clone: Germline and junction disagree at one end, which may indicate a read error. The V and J genes are TRBV15 and TRBJ2-7; 12 bases align to TRBD2. Per germline, CDR1 LNHNV and CDR2 YYDKDF (reference sequence). CDR3 size: 15 residues. CDR3 sequence: CTTSRKGLAGFEQYF. The CDR3 DNA follows: TGTACCACCAGCAGAAAAGGACTAGCGGGATTCGAGCAGTACTTC.

CDR3 sequence (DNA): TGTGCCAGCAGCCTTGTAGTACGGAGGGAAAAACTGTTTTTT. It translates to CASSLVVRREKLFF. The V gene is TRBV28, the J gene TRBJ1-4; D remains unclear. CDR1 MDHEN and CDR2 SYDVKM come from the germline V gene. Trimming pared 6 bases from V and 8 bases from J, leaving 16 bases between. The CDR3 is 14 amino acids. The full variable domain, its missing parts supplied by reference TRBV28 and TRBJ1-4, is DVKVTQSSRYLVKRTGEKVFLECVQDMDHENMFWYRQDPGLGLRLIYFSYDVKMKEKGDIPEGYSVSREKKERFSLILESASTNQTSMYLCASSLVVRREKLFFGSGTQLSVL.

This chain connects TRBV11-2 to TRBJ2-1, with 12 nucleotides matching TRBD2. With V trimmed by 4 bases and J by 6 bases, 16 bases remained unmatched. The CDR3 is made up of 19 amino acids. CDR1 SGHAT and CDR2 FQNNGV come from the germline V gene. The CDR3 reads CASSSGTSGPLATPNEQFF. Here the CDR3 DNA reads TGTGCCAGCAGCTCCGGGACTAGCGGGCCGTTAGCCACCCCCAATGAGCAGTTCTTC.

The table lists this clone with a few counts. V is TRBV19 and J is TRBJ1-1; 7 bases are a match to TRBD1. Germline CDR1 and CDR2: LNHDA and SQIVND (reference sequence). The CDR3 loop spans 13 amino acids. Trimming at V came to 10 bases and at J to 4 bases, leaving 9 bases not matched to a gene. The CDR3 is CATHRGPFTEAFF. The CDR3 coding sequence is TGTGCCACACACAGGGGTCCCTTCACTGAAGCTTTCTTT.

The chain carries TRBV4-3 and TRBJ2-2; D call uncertain. Per germline, CDR1 LGHNA and CDR2 YSLEER. There are 12 residues in the CDR3. Trimming stripped 0 bases from V and 6 bases from J, with 2 bases between. The CDR3 is CASSQDPGELFF. CDR3 nucleotide sequence: TGCGCCAGCAGCCAAGATCCCGGGGAGCTGTTTTTT.

The rearrangement uses TRBV11-3 and TRBJ2-1; 8 bases align to TRBD2. The germline gives CDR1 SGHNT, CDR2 YENEEA. The CDR3 loop spans 17 amino acids. Germline trimming cut 0 bases from V and 9 bases from J; bases unmatched to any gene: 13. Here the CDR3 DNA reads TGTGCCAGCAGCTTAGATCGGAATAGCGGGGCCCGGGGTGAGCAGTTCTTC. Protein: CASSLDRNSGARGEQFF.

The J gene is TRBJ2-2, the V gene TRBV29-1; D unclear. CDR3 size: 12 residues. The V gene lost 5 bases and the J gene lost 1 base, with 5 bases spanning the gap. From germline, CDR1 is SQVTM and CDR2 ANQGSEA. CDR3 sequence (DNA): TGCAGCGTTCGTCTGAACACCGGGGAGCTGTTTTTT. It is translated as CSVRLNTGELFF.

J is TRBJ1-4 and V is TRBV14, with D perhaps TRBD1 (5 bases). Germline CDR1 reads SGHDN; CDR2 reads FVKESK. Trimming cost V 1 base and J 6 bases, with 15 bases left between them. The CDR3 spans 16 residues. This chain's CDR3 is CASSQAGPRRDEKLFF. In DNA, the CDR3 is TGTGCCAGCAGCCAAGCGGGGCCCCGGCGGGATGAAAAACTGTTTTTT. The full variable domain, in which reference TRBV14 and TRBJ1-4 provide the parts outside the CDR3, is EAGVTQFPSHSVIEKGQTVTLRCDPISGHDNLYWYRRVMGKEIKFLLHFVKESKQDESGMPNNRFLAERTGGTYSTLKVQPAELEDSGVYFCASSQAGPRRDEKLFFGSGTQLSVL.

The DNA for the CDR3 is TGCAGCGTTGGGGACAGGATAGCCACCGGGGAGCTGTTTTTT. Amino acid sequence: CSVGDRIATGELFF. The chain employs TRBV29-1 and TRBJ2-2; 8 positions match TRBD1. This CDR3 region has 14 residues. Unmatched junction bases numbered 5, after V lost 4 bases and J lost 4 bases. The germline gives CDR1 SQVTM, CDR2 ANQGSEA.

The CDR3 DNA reads as TGTGCCAGCAGCTTAGGAGGTGGAAACACCATATATTTT. Translating gives CASSLGGGNTIYF. J is TRBJ1-3 and V is TRBV7-2; D not certain. Looked up from germline, CDR1 is SGHTA and CDR2 is FQGNSA. The ends were cut back, 1 base at V and 3 bases at J, with 4 bases in the middle. The CDR3 extends over 13 amino acids.

About this clone itself: The identical CDR3 is also encoded by other nucleotide sequences in the sample. The chain has TRBV18 and TRBJ2-5; D may be TRBD2 (6 bases). V was pared by 5 bases and J by 2 bases, with 9 bases between. The CDR3 is 13 residues long. The germline V gene encodes CDR1 KGHSH and CDR2 LQKENI. Here the CDR3 reads CASSSGLQETQYF. The CDR3 region has the DNA TGTGCCAGCTCATCGGGACTTCAAGAGACCCAGTACTTC.

The chain uses TRBV2 and TRBJ1-5; D may be TRBD1 (6 bases). The CDR3 is 15 residues long. The V end lost 1 base, the J end lost 5 bases, and 12 bases lay between the germline ends. CDR1 and CDR2 (germline): SNHLY, FYNNEI. CDR3 sequence (DNA): TGTGCCAGCAGTGAAGGGGGAACAGGGTATCAGCCCCAGCATTTT. Residues: CASSEGGTGYQPQHF.

In the case of this clone: The same CDR3 arises from other DNA sequences in this sample as well. The chain employs TRBV5-6 and TRBJ2-7; D may be TRBD2 (5 bases). V lost 2 bases and J lost 5, with 8 bases in between. The CDR3 sequence is 12 residues long. The V gene's germline CDR1 is SGHDT and CDR2 YYEEEE. CDR3 in DNA: TGTGCCAGCAGCTTCGGGAACCACGAGCAGTACTTC. Residues: CASSFGNHEQYF.

The chain uses TRBV5-6 and TRBJ2-2, with D uncertain. Trimming stripped 0 bases from V and 7 bases from J, with 7 bases between. The CDR3 is 13 amino acids. Germline CDR1 and CDR2: SGHDT and YYEEEE. This chain's CDR3 is CASSLANLGELFF. The CDR3 coding sequence is TGTGCCAGCAGCTTGGCCAACCTCGGGGAGCTGTTTTTT.